What follows describes a single TCR beta chain. In the original analysis: Reference gene primers were amplified, and this amplification served to estimate nucleated cell counts. Generated by immunoSEQ multiplex PCR, the TCRdb table keeps only in-frame clones and is missing some. The D gene and trimming were derived from the DNA, and the V and J assignments and clone size from that table. Here the sample spans tens of thousands of clones, approximately 78% being singletons. This entry is derived from a study of blood T cell repertoires in COVID-19. Study summary: Whether acute or convalescent, the COVID-19 samples came from the United States, Italy and Spain.

This CDR3 is 18 amino acids long. Per the germline V gene, CDR1 is KGHSH and CDR2 is LQKENI. The trim removed 6 bases at V and 4 bases at J, leaving 19 bases unmatched. This receptor was identified in a woman older than 75 with acute or convalescent COVID-19. The chain combines TRBV18 with TRBJ1-1; 8 bases fit TRBD1. Sequenced input: peripheral blood. CDR3 amino acids: CASSPFERQGAIGTEAFF. In nucleotides, the CDR3 is TGTGCCAGCTCGCCGTTTGAGCGGCAGGGGGCAATAGGCACTGAAGCTTTCTTT.